Following are 14 T cell receptor beta chains from one sample sequenced in a study of Graves' ophthalmopathy and Graves' hyperthyroidism. Transcripts of RNA were the source for amplifying TCR beta CDR3 regions. After a first-round RT-PCR with HTBI primers, a second-round multiplex PCR was run. MiXCR, applied by TCRdb to the multiplex PCR reads, yields one record per CDR3 protein. The sample contains 580,000 or so distinct CDR3 sequences, under 45% of which appear only once. Source material: peripheral blood or thyroid tissue (not recorded which). These receptors all come from an adult man with Graves' hyperthyroidism.

The gene calls are TRBV2 and TRBJ1-2; D gene uncertain. The germline V and J ends were trimmed by 4 bases and 2 bases, with 8 bases remaining between them. The CDR3 has 13 residues. Looked up from germline, CDR1 is SNHLY and CDR2 is FYNNEI. The CDR3 sequence is CASSGNGNYGYTF. CDR3 DNA: TGTGCCAGCAGTGGGAACGGAAACTATGGCTACACCTTC.

The V call is TRBV20-1, the J call TRBJ2-5, with a possible D match to TRBD1 (5 bases). CDR1 is DFQATT and CDR2 is SNEGSKA in the germline V gene (reference sequence). V lost 3 bases to trimming and J lost 3 bases, with 14 bases between them. CDR3 length: 14 amino acids. In DNA form, the CDR3 reads TGCAGTGCTAGTCGTACAGGAGCAAAAGAGACCCAGTACTTC. Protein product: CSASRTGAKETQYF.

V usage is TRBV7-9 and J usage is TRBJ2-7; D is possibly TRBD1 or TRBD2 (5 bases each). CDR1 is SEHNR and CDR2 is FQNEAQ in the germline V gene (reference sequence). The CDR3 extends over 17 amino acids. V gave up 2 bases and J gave up 5 bases, with 22 bases separating them. CDR3 loop: CASSLPGEKGLTHEQYF. The CDR3 DNA follows: TGTGCCAGCAGCTTACCCGGGGAGAAGGGGCTAACGCACGAGCAGTACTTC.

This clonotype was seen many times. The rearrangement joins TRBV7-8 to TRBJ1-1; maybe TRBD1 (5 bases). The CDR3 runs to 14 residues. Per germline, CDR1 SGHVS and CDR2 FQNEAQ. Trimming stripped 0 bases from V and 4 bases from J, with 9 bases between. The CDR3 is CASSLAGVGTEAFF. The CDR3 DNA reads TGTGCCAGCAGCTTAGCGGGGGTCGGCACTGAAGCTTTCTTT.

The rearrangement joins TRBV2 to TRBJ1-1; D is perhaps TRBD1 (5 bases). V gave up 0 bases and J gave up 0 bases, with 8 bases separating them. The CDR3 spans 15 residues. Germline CDR1 reads SNHLY; CDR2 reads FYNNEI. The CDR3 DNA follows: TGTGCCAGCAGTGAAGCCGGGGCGATGAACACTGAAGCTTTCTTT. Protein: CASSEAGAMNTEAFF.

This clonotype was seen many times. This rearrangement joins TRBV4-2 to TRBJ1-5, with D perhaps matching TRBD1 (5 bases). V was pared by 0 bases and J by 6 bases, with 12 bases between. Germline V gives CDR1 LGHNA, CDR2 YNFKEQ. CDR3 size: 15 residues. In DNA form, the CDR3 reads TGTGCCAGCAGCCAAGATCCAGGGTTTAGTCAGCCCCAGCATTTT. This translates into CASSQDPGFSQPQHF.

The chain carries TRBV20-1 and TRBJ2-5, with TRBD1 identical over 8 bases. The ends lost 6 bases at V and 4 bases at J; junction bases unmatched: 4. The CDR3 length is 12 residues. Germline V gene sequence: CDR1 DFQATT, CDR2 SNEGSKA (reference sequence). This CDR3 reads CSAGQGPETQYF. CDR3 sequence (DNA): TGCAGTGCCGGACAGGGCCCAGAGACCCAGTACTTC.

In the case of this clonotype: The junction departs from germline at one end; a sequencing error may be responsible. This chain connects TRBV2 to TRBJ1-1; no clear D gene. Germline loops: CDR1 SNHLY, CDR2 FYNNEI. CDR3 length: 11 amino acids. The CDR3 nucleotides are TGTGCCAGCAAACGGGGAATCGCCTGGGACTTT. Translation: CASKRGIAWDF.

V and J are TRBV29-1 and TRBJ1-1; D ambiguous. Germline V gene lookup returns CDR1 SQVTM and CDR2 ANQGSEA. The length of the CDR3 is 11 residues. The V gene lost 8 bases and the J gene lost 8 bases, with 15 bases spanning the gap. The CDR3 DNA is TGCAGCTTAGTTACGTCGACCGAAGCTTTCTTT. Protein product: CSLVTSTEAFF.

Note on this clonotype: This may be a read error: a much more frequent sequence differs by one nucleotide. This chain connects TRBV12-3 or TRBV12-4 to TRBJ2-7; D remains ambiguous. The CDR3 is 17 amino acids. This chain's CDR3 is CVSSFGVWRSLSYEQYF. CDR3 DNA sequence: TGTGTCAGCAGTTTTGGCGTGTGGCGCTCCCTCTCCTACGAGCAGTACTTC.

This clonotype was seen many times. This chain connects TRBV14 to TRBJ1-1; no clear D gene. The V and J ends lost 0 bases and 4 bases respectively, with 0 bases between them. CDR1 is SGHDN and CDR2 is FVKESK in the germline V gene. The CDR3 length is 11 residues. The CDR3 DNA sequence: TGTGCCAGCAGCCAAGACACTGAAGCTTTCTTT. Translated: CASSQDTEAFF.

The chain employs TRBV20-1 and TRBJ2-1; the D gene is possibly TRBD2 (7 bases). V lost 0 bases and J 6 bases, leaving 15 bases between the germline ends. The CDR3 has 15 amino acids. Germline V gene data show CDR1 as DFQATT and CDR2 as SNEGSKA (reference sequence). Here the CDR3 DNA reads TGCAGTGCTAGAGATTCCGGGGGGCCCTTCAATGAGCAGTTCTTC. It is translated as CSARDSGGPFNEQFF.

This clonotype was seen repeatedly, ten times or more. The V call is TRBV6-1, the J call TRBJ1-6, with 9 bases aligning to TRBD1. V shed 1 base and J 8 bases; nucleotides not matched to a gene: 9. Germline assignment: CDR1 MNHNS and CDR2 SASEGT. The CDR3 consists of 17 residues. CDR3 amino acids: CASSEVWTGANHSPLHF. The DNA for the CDR3 is TGTGCCAGCAGTGAAGTCTGGACAGGGGCAAATCATTCACCCCTCCACTTT.

This clonotype was observed at least ten times. The J gene is TRBJ1-1, the V gene TRBV4-1; D gene uncertain. Per germline, CDR1 MGHRA and CDR2 YSYEKL. V lost 0 bases, J lost 6 bases, and 8 bases lay in between. The CDR3 runs 13 residues. CDR3 region: CASSQDTRPEAFF. Written as DNA, the CDR3 is TGCGCCAGCAGCCAAGACACTCGACCTGAAGCTTTCTTT.